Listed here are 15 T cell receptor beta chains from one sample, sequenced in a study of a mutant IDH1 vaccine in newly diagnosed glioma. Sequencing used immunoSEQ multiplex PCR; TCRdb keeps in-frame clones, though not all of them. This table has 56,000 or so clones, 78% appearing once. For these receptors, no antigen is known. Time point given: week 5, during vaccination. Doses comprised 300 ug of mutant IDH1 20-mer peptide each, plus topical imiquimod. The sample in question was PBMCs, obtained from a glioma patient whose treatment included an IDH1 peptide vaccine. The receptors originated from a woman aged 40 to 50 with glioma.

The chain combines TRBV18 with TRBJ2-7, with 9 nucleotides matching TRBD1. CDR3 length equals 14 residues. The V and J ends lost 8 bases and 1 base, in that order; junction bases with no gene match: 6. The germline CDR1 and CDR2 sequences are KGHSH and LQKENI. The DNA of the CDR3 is TGTGCCAGCACATGGGACAGGGCATCCTACGAGCAGTACTTC. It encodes CASTWDRASYEQYF.

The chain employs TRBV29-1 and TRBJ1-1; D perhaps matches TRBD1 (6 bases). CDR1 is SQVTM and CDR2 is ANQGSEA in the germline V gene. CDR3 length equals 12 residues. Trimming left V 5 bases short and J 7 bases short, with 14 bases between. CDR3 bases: TGCAGCGTTTACAGTCCAGGGGATGAAGCTTTCTTT. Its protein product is CSVYSPGDEAFF.

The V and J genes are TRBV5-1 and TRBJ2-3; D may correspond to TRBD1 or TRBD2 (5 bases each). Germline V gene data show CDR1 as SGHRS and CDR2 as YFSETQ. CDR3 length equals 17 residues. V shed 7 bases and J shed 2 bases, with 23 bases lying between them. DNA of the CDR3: TGCGCCAGCGCCGAACTAACCGGGACGCCTAACACAGATACGCAGTATTTT. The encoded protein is CASAELTGTPNTDTQYF. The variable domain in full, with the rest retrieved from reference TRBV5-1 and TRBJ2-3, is KAGVTQTPRYLIKTRGQQVTLSCSPISGHRSVSWYQQTPGQGLQFLFEYFSETQRNKGNFPGRFSGRQFSNSRSEMNVSTLELGDSALYLCASAELTGTPNTDTQYFGPGTRLTVL.

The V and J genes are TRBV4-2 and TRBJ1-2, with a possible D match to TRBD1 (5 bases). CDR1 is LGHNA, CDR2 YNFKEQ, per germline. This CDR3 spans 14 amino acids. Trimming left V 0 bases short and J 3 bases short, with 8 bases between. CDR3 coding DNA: TGTGCCAGCAGCCAAGATCGCAGGGACTATGGCTACACCTTC. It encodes CASSQDRRDYGYTF.

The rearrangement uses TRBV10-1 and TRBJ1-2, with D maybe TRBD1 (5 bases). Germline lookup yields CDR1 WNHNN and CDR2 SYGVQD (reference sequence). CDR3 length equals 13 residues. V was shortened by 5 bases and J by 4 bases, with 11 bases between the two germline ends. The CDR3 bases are TGCGCCAGCAGTCCGTCCGGGACCTATGGCTACACCTTC. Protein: CASSPSGTYGYTF.

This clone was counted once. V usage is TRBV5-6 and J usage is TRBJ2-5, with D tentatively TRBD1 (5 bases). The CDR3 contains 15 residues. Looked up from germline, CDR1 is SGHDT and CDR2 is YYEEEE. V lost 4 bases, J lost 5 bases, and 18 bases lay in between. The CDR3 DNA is TGTGCCAGCAGCCCCGTAATCCCGAACAGGGAGACCCAGTACTTC. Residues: CASSPVIPNRETQYF.

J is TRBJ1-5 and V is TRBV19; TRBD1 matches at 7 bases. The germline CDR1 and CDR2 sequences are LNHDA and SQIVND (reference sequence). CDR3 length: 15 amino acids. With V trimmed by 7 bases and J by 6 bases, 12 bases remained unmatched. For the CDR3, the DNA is TGTGCCAGTACGGTCCGGGCAGGGGGGCCTCAGCCCCAGCATTTT. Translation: CASTVRAGGPQPQHF.

The CDR3 sequence: CASSAGTSGGGLSDTQYF. As DNA, the CDR3 is TGTGCCAGCAGCGCCGGGACTAGCGGGGGTGGGTTGTCAGATACGCAGTATTTT. The chain links TRBV9 to TRBJ2-3, with 14 bases lining up with TRBD2. CDR3 size: 18 residues. Germline-derived CDR1 and CDR2 are SGDLS and YYNGEE. Trimming took 3 bases from V and 4 from J; bases not matched to a gene: 10.

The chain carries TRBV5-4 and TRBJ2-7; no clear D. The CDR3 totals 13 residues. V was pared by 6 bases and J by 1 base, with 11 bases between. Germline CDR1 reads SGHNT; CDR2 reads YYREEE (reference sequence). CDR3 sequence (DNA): TGTGCCAGCAAGGTCGTGTCGTCCTACGAGCAGTACTTC. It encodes CASKVVSSYEQYF.

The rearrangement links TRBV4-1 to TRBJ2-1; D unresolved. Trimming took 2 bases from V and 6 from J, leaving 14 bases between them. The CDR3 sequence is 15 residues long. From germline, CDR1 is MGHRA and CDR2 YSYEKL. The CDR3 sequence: CASSQLKERINEQFF. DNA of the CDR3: TGCGCCAGCAGCCAACTAAAAGAGAGGATCAATGAGCAGTTCTTC.

CDR3 amino acids: CASSQGQATTYEQYF. CDR3 in DNA: TGCGCCAGCAGCCAAGGTCAGGCTACCACCTACGAGCAGTACTTC. The rearrangement links TRBV4-1 to TRBJ2-7; D is ambiguous. The CDR3 covers 15 residues. In germline, CDR1 is MGHRA, CDR2 YSYEKL. The germline V and J ends were trimmed by 1 base and 2 bases, with 12 bases remaining between them.

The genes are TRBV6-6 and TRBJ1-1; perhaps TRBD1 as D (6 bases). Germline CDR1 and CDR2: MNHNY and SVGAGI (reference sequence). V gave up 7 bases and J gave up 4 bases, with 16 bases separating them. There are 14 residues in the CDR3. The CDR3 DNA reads TGTGCCAGCACCCTCAGGGGAGTAGGCACTGAAGCTTTCTTT. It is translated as CASTLRGVGTEAFF.

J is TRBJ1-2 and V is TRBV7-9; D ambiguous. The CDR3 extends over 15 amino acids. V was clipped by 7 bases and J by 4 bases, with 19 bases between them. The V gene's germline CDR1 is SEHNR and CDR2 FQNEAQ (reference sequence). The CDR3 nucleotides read TGTGCCAGCACCCGTGGGCGTGAAGAGATCTATGGCTACACCTTC. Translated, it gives CASTRGREEIYGYTF. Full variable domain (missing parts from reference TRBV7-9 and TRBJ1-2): DTGVSQNPRHKITKRGQNVTFRCDPISEHNRLYWYRQTLGQGPEFLTYFQNEAQLEKSRLLSDRFSAERPKGSFSTLEIQRTEQGDSAMYLCASTRGREEIYGYTFGSGTRLTVV.

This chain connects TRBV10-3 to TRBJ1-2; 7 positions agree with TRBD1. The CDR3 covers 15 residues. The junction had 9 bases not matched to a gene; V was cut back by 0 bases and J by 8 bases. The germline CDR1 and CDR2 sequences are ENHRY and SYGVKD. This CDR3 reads CAISESAGDSYGYTF. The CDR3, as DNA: TGTGCCATCAGTGAGTCAGCCGGGGACAGCTACGGCTACACCTTC.

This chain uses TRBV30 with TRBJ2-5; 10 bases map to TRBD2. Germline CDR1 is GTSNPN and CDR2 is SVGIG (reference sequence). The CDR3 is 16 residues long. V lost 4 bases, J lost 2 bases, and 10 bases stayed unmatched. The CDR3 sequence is CAWTLGSGGVQETQYF. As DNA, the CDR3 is TGTGCCTGGACCCTGGGGAGCGGGGGGGTTCAAGAGACCCAGTACTTC. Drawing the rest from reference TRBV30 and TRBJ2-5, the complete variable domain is SQTIHQWPATLVQPVGSPLSLECTVEGTSNPNLYWYRQAAGRGLQLLFYSVGIGQISSEVPQNLSASRPQDRQFILSSKKLLLSDSGFYLCAWTLGSGGVQETQYFGPGTRLLVL.